The clone carrying this TCR beta chain occurred many times. The data were obtained in a study of regulatory T cells in long-lasting Graves disease. The time point denotes: newly diagnosed GD, antithyroid drugs for less than 3 months. The TCR library was made from RNA extracted from PBMCs. The germline V gene encodes CDR1 SGHTA and CDR2 FQGTGA. The CDR3 runs to 13 residues. Trimming removed 6 bases at V and 5 bases at J, with 14 bases between. According to the study, TCR beta libraries were built with iRepertoire HTBI primers and CDR3-region Arm-PCR. How the authors handled the data: From all samples, identification returned approximately 13 TRBJ and about 63 TRBV segments. TCRdb used MiXCR to reprocess the multiplex PCR reads, holding one entry per CDR3 protein. TCRdb, rather than the study authors, made the V and J calls. This sample yields around 450,000 distinct CDR3 sequences, of which under 20% are seen a single time; 9.5% to 15% belongs to the top ten.

These data also formed part of another study, on T cells in Graves' hyperthyroidism and ophthalmopathy. Per that paper: HTBI primers were used for first-round RT-PCR of the TCR CDR3.

The clonotype was recovered from a man in his forties with Graves disease. The sequencing used peripheral blood mononuclear cells (PBMCs), collected at new diagnosis, from a patient treated with antithyroid drugs. The J gene is TRBJ2-7, the V gene TRBV7-3, with a tentative D call TRBD1 (5 bases). The CDR3 loop is CASRLDTAHEQYF. DNA of the CDR3: TGTGCCAGCAGATTGGACACGGCCCACGAGCAGTACTTC.